Below are 32 T cell receptor beta chains sequenced from a single sample in a study of shared clonotypes between healthy human individuals. TCRdb keeps only in-frame clones here, not all; method: immunoSEQ multiplex PCR. Of fewer than 1.6 million clones listed, around 98.5% are singletons. Sequenced sample: naive CD4+ T cells sorted from blood. The subset was: CD45RA+ positively selected. Receptors originate from a man aged 25 to 45 in good health.

This clone was detected a few times. The chain uses TRBV4-2 and TRBJ2-2; the D is unclear. This CDR3 contains 11 residues. Germline lookup yields CDR1 LGHNA and CDR2 YNFKEQ. V was pared by 1 base and J by 6 bases, with 0 bases between. As DNA, the CDR3 is TGTGCCAGCAGCCAAGCCGGGGAGCTGTTTTTT. It encodes CASSQAGELFF.

V gene TRBV5-1 combines with J gene TRBJ2-5; TRBD1 might be the D (6 bases). This CDR3 is 14 amino acids long. V was shortened by 6 bases and J by 3 bases, with 15 bases between the two germline ends. Germline V lookup: CDR1 SGHRS, CDR2 YFSETQ. In DNA, the CDR3 is TGCGCCAGCAAGATCTTATCAGGGGAAGAGACCCAGTACTTC. This encodes CASKILSGEETQYF.

This chain links TRBV5-6 with TRBJ2-1; TRBD2 might be the D (5 bases). The germline gives CDR1 SGHDT, CDR2 YYEEEE. V was clipped by 4 bases and J by 2 bases, with 13 bases between them. This CDR3 is 15 amino acids long. CDR3 loop: CASSHTRVAYNEQFF. DNA of the CDR3: TGTGCCAGCAGCCATACTAGGGTTGCCTACAATGAGCAGTTCTTC.

The V and J genes are TRBV27 and TRBJ2-1; 13 bases map to TRBD2. Unmatched junction bases numbered 9, after V lost 7 bases and J lost 0 bases. This CDR3 comprises 18 residues. Germline CDR1 reads MNHEY; CDR2 reads SMNVEV (reference sequence). CDR3 sequence: CASTQGLAGPGSYNEQFF. CDR3 coding DNA: TGTGCCAGCACCCAGGGACTAGCGGGGCCCGGCTCCTACAATGAGCAGTTCTTC.

In its sample, this clone was seen once. The V and J genes are TRBV5-7 and TRBJ2-3, with 9 positions matching TRBD1. TRBV5-7 is noted as an ORF with a role that remains uncertain. V shed 4 bases, J shed 4 bases, and the junction held 4 bases outside the gene matches. CDR3 length: 14 residues. The CDR3 region has the DNA TGTGCCAGCAGCAAGGACAGGGGATCAGATACGCAGTATTTT. As protein: CASSKDRGSDTQYF.

CDR3 nucleotide sequence: TGTGCCAGCAGCTTTCGACAGGACTATGGCTACACCTTC. Protein sequence: CASSFRQDYGYTF. The J gene is TRBJ1-2, the V gene TRBV5-4; maybe TRBD1 (6 bases). The CDR3 covers 13 residues. Germline CDR1 is SGHNT and CDR2 is YYREEE (reference sequence). Trimming left V 2 bases short and J 3 bases short, with 8 bases between.

The chain carries TRBV15 and TRBJ2-6, with D possibly being TRBD1 or TRBD2 (5 bases each). The CDR3 contains 15 residues. V gave up 1 base and J gave up 4 bases, with 8 bases separating them. CDR1 and CDR2 from the germline V gene are LNHNV and YYDKDF (reference sequence). CDR3 protein: CATSRAGTGANVLTF. In DNA, the CDR3 is TGTGCCACCAGCAGAGCAGGGACCGGGGCCAACGTCCTGACTTTC.

The rearrangement uses TRBV6-4 and TRBJ2-7; D gene unclear. This CDR3 spans 10 amino acids. The ends were cut back, 8 bases at V and 3 bases at J, with 5 bases in the middle. CDR1 MRHNA and CDR2 SNTAGT come from the germline V gene. In DNA, the CDR3 is TGTGCCAGCCAAGACTACGAGCAGTACTTC. It specifies CASQDYEQYF.

The V gene is TRBV5-1, the J gene TRBJ2-7; 10 bases line up with TRBD1. The V and J ends lost 2 bases and 4 bases, in that order; junction bases with no gene match: 15. This CDR3 comprises 18 residues. From germline, CDR1 is SGHRS and CDR2 YFSETQ. Here the CDR3 DNA reads TGCGCCAGCAGCTTCCTTTCTTTCTCCGGGACAGGGGTTTACGAGCAGTACTTC. Protein sequence: CASSFLSFSGTGVYEQYF.

The V and J genes are TRBV4-1 and TRBJ2-2, with 8 nucleotides matching TRBD2. The germline gives CDR1 MGHRA, CDR2 YSYEKL. Trimming removed 4 bases from V and 6 bases from J; junction bases left unmatched: 7. The CDR3 sequence is 15 residues long. CDR3 in DNA: TGCGCCAGCAGCCCTCACGGCGGGGGGCCCGGGGAGCTGTTTTTT. Protein: CASSPHGGGPGELFF.

This chain joins TRBV11-1 and TRBJ1-5, with unresolved D. Trimming pared 2 bases from V and 4 bases from J, leaving 6 bases between. This CDR3 is built from 13 residues. Germline V gene lookup returns CDR1 SGHAT and CDR2 FQDESV (reference sequence). Here the CDR3 DNA reads TGTGCCAGCAGCTTAAGTCAGAATCAGCCCCAGCATTTT. This codes for CASSLSQNQPQHF. The full variable domain, completed using reference TRBV11-1 and TRBJ1-5, is EAEVAQSPRYKITEKSQAVAFWCDPISGHATLYWYRQILGQGPELLVQFQDESVVDDSQLPKDRFSAERLKGVDSTLKIQPAELGDSAMYLCASSLSQNQPQHFGDGTRLSIL.

This rearrangement joins TRBV5-4 to TRBJ2-2; 10 nucleotides agree with TRBD2. Germline V gene sequence: CDR1 SGHNT, CDR2 YYREEE (reference sequence). This CDR3 is built from 16 residues. Trimming removed 4 bases from V and 5 bases from J; junction bases left unmatched: 8. The CDR3 DNA sequence: TGTGCCAGCAGCCCGTTAGCGGGAGGAACGACCGGGGAGCTGTTTTTT. Encoded protein: CASSPLAGGTTGELFF.

The CDR3 nucleotides read TGTGCCAGCACTCTAGCTCCAGATACGCAGTATTTT. Protein sequence: CASTLAPDTQYF. The rearrangement joins TRBV28 to TRBJ2-3; a weak D match, TRBD2 (5 bases). In germline, CDR1 is MDHEN, CDR2 SYDVKM. V dropped 7 bases and J dropped 4 bases, with 9 bases sitting between them. The CDR3 sequence is 12 residues long.

The rearrangement links TRBV18 to TRBJ2-5; maybe TRBD2 (6 bases). The CDR3 has 14 amino acids. The V and J ends lost 4 bases and 1 base respectively, with 10 bases between them. Per the germline V gene, CDR1 is KGHSH and CDR2 is LQKENI. CDR3 residues: CASSRMGGQETQYF. CDR3 DNA: TGTGCCAGCTCACGCATGGGGGGCCAAGAGACCCAGTACTTC.

The gene calls are TRBV4-3 and TRBJ2-3; D may be TRBD1 (6 bases). CDR1 is LGHNA, CDR2 YSLEER, per germline. The CDR3 extends over 15 amino acids. Trimming took 1 base from V and 6 from J, leaving 14 bases between them. The CDR3 coding sequence is TGCGCCAGCAGCCAAGGACAGGTCGGGATGGATACGCAGTATTTT. It is translated as CASSQGQVGMDTQYF.

This chain connects TRBV5-1 to TRBJ2-2, with 12 positions matching TRBD2. This CDR3 is 15 amino acids long. CDR1 and CDR2 (germline): SGHRS, YFSETQ. With 4 bases clipped from V and 7 bases from J, the junction kept 5 bases outside the gene matches. CDR3: CASSRLAGDVGELFF. The CDR3 coding sequence is TGCGCCAGCAGCCGACTAGCGGGAGATGTCGGGGAGCTGTTTTTT.

The V and J genes are TRBV7-3 and TRBJ2-1; 7 nucleotides agree with TRBD2. Germline CDR1 is SGHTA and CDR2 is FQGTGA. Trimming took 5 bases from V and 7 from J; bases not matched to a gene: 11. This CDR3 has 15 residues. The CDR3 loop reads CASSPAGGSINEQFF. The CDR3 coding sequence is TGTGCCAGCAGCCCCGCGGGCGGGAGTATAAATGAGCAGTTCTTC.

This clone was picked up one time. The chain has TRBV12-5 and TRBJ2-2; D ambiguous. The CDR3 totals 13 residues. V was trimmed by 1 base and J by 5 bases, leaving 5 bases between them. Per germline, CDR1 LGHNT and CDR2 FRNRAP. CDR3 residues: CASGLGGTGELFF. CDR3 DNA sequence: TGTGCTAGTGGTTTGGGGGGTACCGGGGAGCTGTTTTTT.

About this clone itself: The identical CDR3 is also encoded by other nucleotide sequences in the sample. The rearrangement uses TRBV6-5 and TRBJ1-3, with D possibly matching TRBD1 (6 bases). The CDR3 has 14 amino acids. Trimming took 6 bases from V and 0 from J, leaving 9 bases between them. Germline CDR1 MNHEY, CDR2 SVGAGI. The CDR3 reads CASSRTVSGNTIYF. The CDR3, as DNA: TGTGCCAGCAGCCGGACAGTCTCTGGAAACACCATATATTTT.

This clone was recorded only once. The chain carries TRBV29-1 and TRBJ2-1; 11 nucleotides align to TRBD2. This CDR3 has 15 residues. In germline, CDR1 is SQVTM, CDR2 ANQGSEA. V gave up 4 bases and J gave up 8 bases; unmatched junction bases: 10. CDR3 residues: CSVVVPSGRIDEQFF. DNA of the CDR3: TGCAGCGTTGTGGTGCCTAGCGGGAGGATAGATGAGCAGTTCTTC.

Turning to this clone: Distinct nucleotide sequences in the sample also encode this CDR3. The V call is TRBV2, the J call TRBJ2-5; TRBD1 aligns across 9 bases. The CDR3 totals 13 residues. Germline lookup yields CDR1 SNHLY and CDR2 FYNNEI. The junction had 3 bases not matched to a gene; V was cut back by 6 bases and J by 4 bases. The CDR3, as DNA: TGTGCCAGCAGGGGGGGACAGGGAGAGACCCAGTACTTC. Translated: CASRGGQGETQYF.

Only one count was recorded for this clone. This chain joins TRBV2 and TRBJ2-5; tentative D call: TRBD1 (6 bases). The ends were cut back, 11 bases at V and 5 bases at J, with 18 bases in the middle. Per the germline V gene, CDR1 is SNHLY and CDR2 is FYNNEI. The CDR3 has 13 amino acids. The CDR3 nucleotides read TGTGCCGGGAAACAGGGTGTAGTTGAGACCCAGTACTTC. Translating it yields CAGKQGVVETQYF.

The chain combines TRBV7-3 with TRBJ2-3; 8 nucleotides line up with TRBD2. Germline V gene lookup returns CDR1 SGHTA and CDR2 FQGTGA. The CDR3 consists of 13 residues. V dropped 4 bases and J dropped 6; count of bases not matched to a gene: 3. Written as DNA, the CDR3 is TGTGCCAGCAGCTCCCCGGGGGGGGATACGCAGTATTTT. Amino acid sequence: CASSSPGGDTQYF.

Concerning this clone: It is unclear where the CDR3 begins or ends on the DNA, so no DNA is shown, and the CDR3 is as TCRdb lists it. The J gene is TRBJ2-2, the V gene TRBV12-2; the tabulated D call, TRBD2, remains unverified against the DNA. TRBV12-2 is assigned pseudogene status. The CDR3 sequence runs 17 residues, both termini included. CDR3: CASRPQSWASGTGELFF.

V is TRBV7-2 and J is TRBJ1-1; a weak D match, TRBD1 (5 bases). The CDR3 has 15 residues. Germline CDR1 reads SGHTA; CDR2 reads FQGNSA. Trimming pared 1 base from V and 5 bases from J, leaving 14 bases between. In DNA, the CDR3 is TGTGCCAGCAGCTTAGGGCAGGGCAGGTGGACTGAAGCTTTCTTT. Protein product: CASSLGQGRWTEAFF.

The V gene is TRBV5-4, the J gene TRBJ2-7, with no clear D. Germline V lookup: CDR1 SGHNT, CDR2 YYREEE (reference sequence). This CDR3 spans 16 amino acids. V was clipped by 4 bases and J by 2 bases, with 19 bases between them. CDR3 nucleotides: TGTGCCAGCAGCCCACATATTACCACCGTTGCCTACGAGCAGTACTTC. Translated: CASSPHITTVAYEQYF.

The chain has TRBV5-1 and TRBJ2-7, with 7 bases fitting TRBD1. Germline values: CDR1 SGHRS, CDR2 YFSETQ. The CDR3 totals 13 residues. Trimming took 3 bases from V and 4 from J; bases not matched to a gene: 4. CDR3 in DNA: TGCGCCAGCAGCTACACAGGGGAGTACGAGCAGTACTTC. Its protein is CASSYTGEYEQYF.

V usage is TRBV29-1 and J usage is TRBJ2-7; possible D gene TRBD1, 5 bases. The CDR3 has 13 amino acids. The germline V and J ends were trimmed by 7 bases and 2 bases, with 15 bases remaining between them. CDR1 is SQVTM and CDR2 is ANQGSEA in the germline V gene. In DNA form, the CDR3 reads TGCAGCGCCCGAGAAACAGGCGCCTACGAGCAGTACTTC. It is translated as CSARETGAYEQYF.

This chain links TRBV28 with TRBJ2-2; 13 bases are a match to TRBD2. With 3 bases clipped from V and 6 bases from J, the junction kept 13 bases outside the gene matches. This CDR3 comprises 19 residues. Per germline, CDR1 MDHEN and CDR2 SYDVKM. CDR3 sequence reads: CASSFRGTSGIGGAGELFF. The CDR3, as DNA: TGTGCCAGCAGTTTTCGGGGGACTAGCGGGATAGGTGGGGCCGGGGAGCTGTTTTTT.

Concerning this clone itself: Other DNA sequences in the sample encode the same CDR3. The V and J genes are TRBV20-1 and TRBJ1-1, with D uncertain. The germline CDR1 and CDR2 sequences are DFQATT and SNEGSKA (reference sequence). This CDR3 contains 11 residues. The CDR3 region is CSAVWNTEAFF. The CDR3 bases are TGCAGCGCCGTATGGAACACTGAAGCTTTCTTT.

The V call is TRBV14, the J call TRBJ1-2; TRBD1 is a possible D gene (6 bases). Per the germline V gene, CDR1 is SGHDN and CDR2 is FVKESK. This CDR3 has 13 residues. Trimming pared 4 bases from V and 4 bases from J, leaving 10 bases between. CDR3 DNA: TGTGCCAGCAGCCGTGACAGGAGCTATGGCTACACCTTC. It yields the protein CASSRDRSYGYTF.

The CDR3 region is CASSQIRDEQYF. Here the CDR3 DNA reads TGTGCCAGCAGCCAAATCAGGGACGAGCAGTACTTC. This chain uses TRBV14 with TRBJ2-7; weak D call: TRBD1 (5 bases). CDR1 is SGHDN, CDR2 FVKESK, per germline. Trimming took 2 bases from V and 5 from J, leaving 7 bases between them. CDR3 length: 12 amino acids. Combining the CDR3 with reference TRBV14 and TRBJ2-7 gives the whole variable domain EAGVTQFPSHSVIEKGQTVTLRCDPISGHDNLYWYRRVMGKEIKFLLHFVKESKQDESGMPNNRFLAERTGGTYSTLKVQPAELEDSGVYFCASSQIRDEQYFGPGTRLTVT.